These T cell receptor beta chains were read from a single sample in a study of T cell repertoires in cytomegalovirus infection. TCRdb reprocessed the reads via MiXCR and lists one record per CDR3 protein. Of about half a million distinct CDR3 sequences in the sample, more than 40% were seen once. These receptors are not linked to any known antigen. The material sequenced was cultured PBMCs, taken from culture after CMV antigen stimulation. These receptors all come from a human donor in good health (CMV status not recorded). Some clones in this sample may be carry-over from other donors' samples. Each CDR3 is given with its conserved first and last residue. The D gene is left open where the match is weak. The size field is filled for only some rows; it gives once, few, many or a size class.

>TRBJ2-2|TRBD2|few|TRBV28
TGTGCCAGCAGTTTTGCGACTAGCGGGGCCCCGAACACCGGGGAGCTGTTTTTT
CASSFATSGAPNTGELFF
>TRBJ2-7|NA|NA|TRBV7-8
TGTGCCAGCAGCTTAGGGGTGGGGCCAGTCTACGAGCAGTACTTC
CASSLGVGPVYEQYF
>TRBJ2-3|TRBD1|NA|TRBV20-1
TGCAGTGCTCCCGGGACAGGGGCCATCACAGATACGCAGTATTTT
CSAPGTGAITDTQYF
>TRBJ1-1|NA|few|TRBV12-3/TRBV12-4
TGTGCCAGCAGTTTAGGTGACGGCCTCAAAGCTTTCTTT
CASSLGDGLKAFF
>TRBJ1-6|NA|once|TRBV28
TGTGCCAGCAGTATCGAGGCCGGATTTGGTTCACCCCTCCACTTT
CASSIEAGFGSPLHF
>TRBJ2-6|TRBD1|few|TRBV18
TGTGCCAGCTCCTTCGGGACAGTCATTTCTGGGGCCAACGTCCTGACTTTC
CASSFGTVISGANVLTF
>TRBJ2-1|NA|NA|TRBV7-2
TGTGCCAGCAGCTTAGGGACGGAGTACAATGAGCAGTTCTTC
CASSLGTEYNEQFF
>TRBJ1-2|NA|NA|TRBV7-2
TGTGCCAGCAGCCGACAGATCGTGGGAGGCTACACCTTC
CASSRQIVGGYTF
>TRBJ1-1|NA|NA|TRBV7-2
TGTGCCAGCAGCTTATATAATCGGAACACTGAAGCTTTCTTT
CASSLYNRNTEAFF
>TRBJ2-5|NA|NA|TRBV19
TGTGCCACCGGACGGGGGACCCAGTACTTC
CATGRGTQYF
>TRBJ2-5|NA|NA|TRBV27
TGTGCCAGCAGTTTATTCGGCCGTCCAAAGCAAGAGACCCAGTACTTC
CASSLFGRPKQETQYF
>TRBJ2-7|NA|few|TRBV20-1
TGCAGTGCTAGTCTCATTGTCGGCTTGGAGCAGTACTTC
CSASLIVGLEQYF
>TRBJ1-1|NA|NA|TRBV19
TGTGCCAGTCTTCGGACAGCGAACACTGAAGCTTTCTTT
CASLRTANTEAFF
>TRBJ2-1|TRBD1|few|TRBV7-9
TGTGCCAGCAGCCTAGGACAGGGGAGGACAGGCAATGAGCAGTTCTTC
CASSLGQGRTGNEQFF
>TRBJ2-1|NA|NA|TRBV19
TGTGCCAGTAGTCCCCCCGCGGGCTTGCTCAATGAGCAGTTCTTC
CASSPPAGLLNEQFF
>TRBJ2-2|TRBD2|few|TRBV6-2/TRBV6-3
TGTGCCAGCAGTTCCCCCAGCGGGAGGTACGAGATCACCGGGGAGCTGTTTTTT
CASSSPSGRYEITGELFF
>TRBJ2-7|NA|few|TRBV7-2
TGTGCCAGCACCCTCATGCCTTACGAGCAGTACTTC
CASTLMPYEQYF
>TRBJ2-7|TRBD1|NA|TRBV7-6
TGTGCCAGCAGCCCGGACAGGCTCCCCTCCTACGAGCAGTACTTC
CASSPDRLPSYEQYF
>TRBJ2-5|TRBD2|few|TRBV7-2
TGTGCCAGCAGCTTACAGCGGGGGGCGGGCGAGACCCAGTACTTC
CASSLQRGAGETQYF
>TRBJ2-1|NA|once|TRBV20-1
TGCAGTGCTCCCCGGAGAGTACCGGATGAGCAGTTCTTC
CSAPRRVPDEQFF
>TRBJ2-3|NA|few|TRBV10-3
TGTGCCATCAGTACCGGACGGGATACGCAGTATTTT
CAISTGRDTQYF
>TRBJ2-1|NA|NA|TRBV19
TGTGCCAGTAATTCGGGCTACAATGAGCAGTTCTTC
CASNSGYNEQFF
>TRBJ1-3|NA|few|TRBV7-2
TGTGCCAGCAGCTTAGGGGGGGCGGCTGGAAACACCATATATTTT
CASSLGGAAGNTIYF
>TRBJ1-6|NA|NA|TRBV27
TGTGCCAGCAGTTCCCGAGGGGGAGGGAATTCACCCCTCCACTTT
CASSSRGGGNSPLHF
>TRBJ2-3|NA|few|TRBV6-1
TGTGCCAGCACCCCTGGGCAGGGAACAGATACGCAGTATTTT
CASTPGQGTDTQYF